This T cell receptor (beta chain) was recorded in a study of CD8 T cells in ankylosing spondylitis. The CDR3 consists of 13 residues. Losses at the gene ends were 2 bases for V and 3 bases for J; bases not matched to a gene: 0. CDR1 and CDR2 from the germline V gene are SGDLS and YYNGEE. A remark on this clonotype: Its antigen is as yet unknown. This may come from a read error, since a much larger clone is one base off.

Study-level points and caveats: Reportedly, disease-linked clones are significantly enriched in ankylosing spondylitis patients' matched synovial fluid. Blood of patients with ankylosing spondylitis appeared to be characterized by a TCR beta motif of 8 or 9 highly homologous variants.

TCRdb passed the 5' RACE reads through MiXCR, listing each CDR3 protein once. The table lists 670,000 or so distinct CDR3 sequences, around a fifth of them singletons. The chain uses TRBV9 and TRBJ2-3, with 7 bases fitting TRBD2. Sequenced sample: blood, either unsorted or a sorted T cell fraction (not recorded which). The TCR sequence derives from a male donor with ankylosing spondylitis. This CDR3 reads CASSVRETDTQYF. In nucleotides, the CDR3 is TGTGCCAGCAGCGTGCGGGAGACAGATACGCAGTATTTT.